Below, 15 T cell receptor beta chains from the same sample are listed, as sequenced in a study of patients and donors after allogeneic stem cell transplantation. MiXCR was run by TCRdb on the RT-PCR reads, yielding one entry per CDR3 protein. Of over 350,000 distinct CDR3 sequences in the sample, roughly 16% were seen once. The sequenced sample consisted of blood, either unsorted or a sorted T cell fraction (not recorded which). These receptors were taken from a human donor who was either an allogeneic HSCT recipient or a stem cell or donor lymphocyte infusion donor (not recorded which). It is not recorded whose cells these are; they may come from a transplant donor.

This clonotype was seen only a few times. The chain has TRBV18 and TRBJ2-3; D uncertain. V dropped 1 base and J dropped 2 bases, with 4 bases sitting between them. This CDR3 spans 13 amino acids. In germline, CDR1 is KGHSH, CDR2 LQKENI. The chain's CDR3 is CASSPRDTDTQYF. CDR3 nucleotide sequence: TGTGCCAGCTCACCACGAGACACAGATACGCAGTATTTT.

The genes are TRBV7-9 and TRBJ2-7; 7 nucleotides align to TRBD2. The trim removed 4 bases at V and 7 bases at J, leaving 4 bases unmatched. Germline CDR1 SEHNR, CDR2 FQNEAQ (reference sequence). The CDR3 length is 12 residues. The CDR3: CASSSPLAEQYF. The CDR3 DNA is TGTGCCAGCAGCTCCCCACTAGCGGAGCAGTACTTC.

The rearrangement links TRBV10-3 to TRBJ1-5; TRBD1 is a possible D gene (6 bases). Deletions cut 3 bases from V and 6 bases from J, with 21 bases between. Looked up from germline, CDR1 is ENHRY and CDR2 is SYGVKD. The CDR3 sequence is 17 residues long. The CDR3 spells CAISDHYRVGYGQPQHF. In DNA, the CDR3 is TGTGCCATCAGTGATCATTACAGGGTAGGGTACGGTCAGCCCCAGCATTTT.

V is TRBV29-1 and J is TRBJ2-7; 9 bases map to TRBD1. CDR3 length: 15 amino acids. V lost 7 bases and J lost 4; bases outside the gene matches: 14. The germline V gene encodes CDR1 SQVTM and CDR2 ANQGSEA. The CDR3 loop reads CSAAEGTGIGYEQYF. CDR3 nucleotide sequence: TGCAGCGCCGCCGAAGGGACAGGGATAGGTTACGAGCAGTACTTC.

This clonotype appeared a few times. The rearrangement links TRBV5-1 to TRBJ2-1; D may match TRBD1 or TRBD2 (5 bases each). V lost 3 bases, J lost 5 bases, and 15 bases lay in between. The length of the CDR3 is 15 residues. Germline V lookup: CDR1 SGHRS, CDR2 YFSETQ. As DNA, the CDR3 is TGCGCCAGCAGCTCATACCCCGGGGCCAACAATGAGCAGTTCTTC. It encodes CASSSYPGANNEQFF.

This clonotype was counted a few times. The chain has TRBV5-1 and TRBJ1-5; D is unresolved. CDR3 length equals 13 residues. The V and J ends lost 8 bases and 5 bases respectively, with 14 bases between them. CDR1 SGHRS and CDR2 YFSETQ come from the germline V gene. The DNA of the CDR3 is TGCGCCAGTCGCGGGCAGGTGGATCAGCCCCAGCATTTT. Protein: CASRGQVDQPQHF.

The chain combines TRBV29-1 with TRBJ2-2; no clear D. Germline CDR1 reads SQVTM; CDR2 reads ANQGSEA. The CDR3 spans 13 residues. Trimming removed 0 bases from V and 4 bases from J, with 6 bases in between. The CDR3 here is CSVEDLGTGELFF. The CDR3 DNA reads TGCAGCGTTGAAGATCTGGGCACCGGGGAGCTGTTTTTT.

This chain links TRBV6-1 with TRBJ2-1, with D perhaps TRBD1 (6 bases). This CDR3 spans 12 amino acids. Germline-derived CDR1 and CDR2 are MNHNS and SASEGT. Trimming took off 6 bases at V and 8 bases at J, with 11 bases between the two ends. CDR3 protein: CASRIGQHEQFF. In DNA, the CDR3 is TGTGCCAGCAGAATCGGACAGCATGAGCAGTTCTTC.

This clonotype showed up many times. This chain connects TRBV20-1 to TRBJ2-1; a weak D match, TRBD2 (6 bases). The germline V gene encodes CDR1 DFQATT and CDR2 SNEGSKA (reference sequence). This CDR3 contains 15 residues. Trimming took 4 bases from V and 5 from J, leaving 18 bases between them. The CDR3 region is CSATYVRDFHNEQFF. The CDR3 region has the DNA TGCAGTGCTACCTACGTACGGGACTTCCACAATGAGCAGTTCTTC.

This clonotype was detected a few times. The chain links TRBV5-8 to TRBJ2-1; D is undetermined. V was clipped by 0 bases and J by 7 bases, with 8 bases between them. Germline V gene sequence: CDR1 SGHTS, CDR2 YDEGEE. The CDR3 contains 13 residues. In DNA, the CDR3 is TGTGCCAGCAGCTTGGTAATGGGGAATGAGCAGTTCTTC. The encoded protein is CASSLVMGNEQFF.

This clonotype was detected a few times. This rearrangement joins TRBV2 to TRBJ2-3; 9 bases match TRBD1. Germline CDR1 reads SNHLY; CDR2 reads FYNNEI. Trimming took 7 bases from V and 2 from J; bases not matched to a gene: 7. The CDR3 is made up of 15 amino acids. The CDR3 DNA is TGTGCCAGCAACAGGGGGCGTCCCTTCACAGATACGCAGTATTTT. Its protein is CASNRGRPFTDTQYF.

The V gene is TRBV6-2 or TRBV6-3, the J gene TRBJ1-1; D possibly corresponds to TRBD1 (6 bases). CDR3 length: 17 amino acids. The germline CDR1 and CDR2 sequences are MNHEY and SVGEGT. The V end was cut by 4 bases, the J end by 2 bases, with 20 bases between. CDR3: CASSSYRVNLDNTEAFF. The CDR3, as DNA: TGTGCCAGCAGTTCGTACAGGGTGAACCTAGATAACACTGAAGCTTTCTTT.

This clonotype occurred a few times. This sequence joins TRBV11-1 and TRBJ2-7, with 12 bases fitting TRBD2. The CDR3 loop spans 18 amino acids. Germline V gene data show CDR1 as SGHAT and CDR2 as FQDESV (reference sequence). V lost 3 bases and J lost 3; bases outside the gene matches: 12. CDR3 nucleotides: TGTGCCAGCAGCTTCGGACTAGCGGGAAAAAGAGAGGTCTACGAGCAGTACTTC. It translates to CASSFGLAGKREVYEQYF.

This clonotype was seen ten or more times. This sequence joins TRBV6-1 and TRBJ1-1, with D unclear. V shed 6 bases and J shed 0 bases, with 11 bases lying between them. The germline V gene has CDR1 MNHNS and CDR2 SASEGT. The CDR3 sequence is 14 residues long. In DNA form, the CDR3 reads TGTGCCAGCAGGTTGGGATACATGAACACTGAAGCTTTCTTT. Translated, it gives CASRLGYMNTEAFF.

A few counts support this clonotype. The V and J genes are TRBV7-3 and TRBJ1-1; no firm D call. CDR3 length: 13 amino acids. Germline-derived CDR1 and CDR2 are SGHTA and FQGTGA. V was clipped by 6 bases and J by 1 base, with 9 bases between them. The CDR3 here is CASRTLGNTEAFF. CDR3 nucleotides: TGTGCCAGCAGGACCCTGGGGAACACTGAAGCTTTCTTT.